The source of this T cell receptor beta chain is a study of cytomegalovirus exposure and HLA in healthy donors. The study, taken as a whole, reports: Accurate prediction of HLA-A and HLA-B alleles (for most subjects) was reportedly achieved from TCR beta sequences.

The CDR3 contains 18 residues. Germline assignment: CDR1 MGHRA and CDR2 YSYEKL. V gave up 3 bases and J gave up 5 bases; unmatched junction bases: 8. The study ran its PCR with 60 Vbeta and 13 Jbeta primers. Only in-frame clones appear in the TCRdb table, and some are missing; sequencing was by immunoSEQ multiplex PCR. The repertoire holds roughly 150,000 clones, with under 85% as singletons. With regard to this clone: Its antigen is unidentified.

The material sequenced was PBMCs. The source is a young woman in good health and CMV-seropositive. The chain links TRBV4-1 to TRBJ2-3; 16 bases map to TRBD2. The CDR3 nucleotides read TGCGCCAGCAGCCAGGCCGGGACTAGCGGGGGGGCGGAAGATACGCAGTATTTT. It encodes CASSQAGTSGGAEDTQYF.